What follows describes a single T cell receptor beta chain. These data belong to a study of CD8+ T cells in alopecia areata. Study in general: Tofacitinib therapy took 6 to 18 months; 6 months off drug came after.

The sequencing template was cDNA reverse transcribed from extracted RNA. Measured with immunoSEQ multiplex PCR; TCRdb has only the in-frame clones, and not every one. The profile covers 130,000 to 150,000 clones, with approximately 87% appearing a single time and about 16% taken by the ten largest. The CDR3 has 13 amino acids. Trimming removed 8 bases from V and 3 bases from J, with 14 bases in between. The germline gives CDR1 MNHEY, CDR2 SVGAGI. The sequenced sample was CD8+ T cells sorted from blood, obtained at week 0. This TCR came from a human donor with alopecia areata. This sequence joins TRBV6-5 and TRBJ2-7; no clear D. The CDR3 bases are TGTGCCAGCGGAGACCGGGCCCACTACGAGCAGTACTTC. It codes for CASGDRAHYEQYF.